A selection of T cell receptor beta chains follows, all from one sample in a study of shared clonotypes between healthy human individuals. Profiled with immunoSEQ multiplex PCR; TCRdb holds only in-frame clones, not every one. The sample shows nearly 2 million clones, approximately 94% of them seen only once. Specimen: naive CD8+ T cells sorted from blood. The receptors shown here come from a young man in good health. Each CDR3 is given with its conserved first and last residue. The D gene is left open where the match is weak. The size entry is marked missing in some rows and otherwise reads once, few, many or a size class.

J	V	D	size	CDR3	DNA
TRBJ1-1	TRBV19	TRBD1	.	CARTRTGGENTEAFF	TGTGCCAGGACCCGGACAGGGGGCGAAAACACTGAAGCTTTCTTT
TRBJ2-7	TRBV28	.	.	CASRDTSYEQYF	TGTGCCAGCAGGGACACGTCCTACGAGCAGTACTTC
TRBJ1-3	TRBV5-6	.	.	CASSNGYTIYF	TGTGCCAGCTCGAACGGATACACCATATATTTT
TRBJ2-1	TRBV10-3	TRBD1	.	CAISAGGYNEQFF	TGTGCCATCAGCGCAGGGGGCTACAATGAGCAGTTCTTC
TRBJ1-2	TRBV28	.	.	CASSSQGYGYTF	TGTGCCAGCAGTTCCCAGGGGTATGGCTACACCTTC
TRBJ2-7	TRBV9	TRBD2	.	CASSPDGLAATYEQYF	TGTGCCAGCAGCCCAGACGGGCTAGCGGCAACCTACGAGCAGTACTTC
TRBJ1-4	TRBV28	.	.	CASSSTYNEKLFF	TGTGCCAGCAGTTCAACTTATAATGAAAAACTGTTTTTT
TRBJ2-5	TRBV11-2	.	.	CASSTTGTPETQYF	TGTGCCAGCAGCACAACCGGGACACCAGAGACCCAGTACTTC
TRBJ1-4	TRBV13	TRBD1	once	CASSGVRDRLNEKLFF	TGTGCCAGCAGCGGGGTCCGGGACAGACTAAATGAAAAACTGTTTTTT
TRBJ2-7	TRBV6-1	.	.	CASRDNYEQYF	TGTGCCAGCAGGGACAACTACGAGCAGTACTTC
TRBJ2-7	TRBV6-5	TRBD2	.	CASSYSGGSSYEQYF	TGTGCCAGCAGTTACTCTGGCGGGAGCTCCTACGAGCAGTACTTC
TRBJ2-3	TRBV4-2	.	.	CASSHSSEALADTQYF	TGTGCCAGCAGCCACTCATCGGAAGCGTTGGCCGATACGCAGTATTTT
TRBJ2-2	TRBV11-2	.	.	CASSSLENTGELFF	TGTGCCAGCAGCTCCCTGGAGAACACCGGGGAGCTGTTTTTT
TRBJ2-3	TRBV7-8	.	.	CASSSEDTQYF	TGTGCCAGCAGCTCCGAAGATACGCAGTATTTT
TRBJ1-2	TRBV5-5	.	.	CASSLVLFNYGYTF	TGTGCCAGCAGCTTGGTTCTCTTTAACTATGGCTACACCTTC
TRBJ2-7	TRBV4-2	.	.	CASSQDPVPGETGEQYF	TGTGCCAGCAGCCAAGACCCCGTCCCTGGGGAAACTGGCGAGCAGTACTTC
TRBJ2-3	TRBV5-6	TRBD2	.	CASSLGLAGTPDTQYF	TGTGCCAGCAGCTTGGGACTAGCGGGGACACCAGATACGCAGTATTTT